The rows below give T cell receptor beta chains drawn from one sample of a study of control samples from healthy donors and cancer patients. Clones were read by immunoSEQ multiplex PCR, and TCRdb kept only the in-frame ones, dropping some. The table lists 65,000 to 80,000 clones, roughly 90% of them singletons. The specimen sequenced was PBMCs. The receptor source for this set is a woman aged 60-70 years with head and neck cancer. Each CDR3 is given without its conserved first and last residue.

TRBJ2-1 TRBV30 AWSSQGGGDNEQF
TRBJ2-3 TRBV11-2 ASSSATSVPDTQY
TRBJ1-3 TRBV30 AWSVGGSGNTIY
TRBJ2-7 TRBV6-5 ASKREVALSEQY
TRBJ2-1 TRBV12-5 ASGLVMTSGSNNEQF
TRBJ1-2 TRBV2 ASSVRESYGYT
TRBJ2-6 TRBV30 AWSDGANVLT
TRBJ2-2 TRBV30 AWGSKTGTSGNTGELF
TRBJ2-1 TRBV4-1 ASSQETSSSYNEQF
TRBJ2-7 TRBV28 ASRTPLGSYEQY
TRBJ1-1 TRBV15 ATSRDPRLLWTEAF
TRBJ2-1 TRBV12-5 ASGFPLGTSAGRSSYNEQF
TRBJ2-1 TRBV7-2 ASSELAGGRNEQF
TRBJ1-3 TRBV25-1 ASSELNDRVLDGNTIY
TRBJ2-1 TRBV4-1 ASSQKGLAGDTISYNEQF
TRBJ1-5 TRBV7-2 ASSLEGTVNQPQH
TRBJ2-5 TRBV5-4 ASSSSLNNQETQY
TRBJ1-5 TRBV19 ASSGTALNQPQH
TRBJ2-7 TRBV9 ASSVDGYYEQY
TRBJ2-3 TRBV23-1 ASSQTGTPMDKTDTQY
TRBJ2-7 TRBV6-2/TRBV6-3 ASSPLTVPYEQY
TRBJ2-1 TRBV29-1 SARRDSYNEQF
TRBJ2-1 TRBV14 ASSQGELWLADRNEQF
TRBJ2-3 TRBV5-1 ASSSGLSTDTQY
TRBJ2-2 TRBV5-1 ASSKGLAGGSTGELF
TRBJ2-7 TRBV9 ASSVLPQPTYEQY
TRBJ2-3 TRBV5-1 ASRRSLAETDTQY
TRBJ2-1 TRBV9 ASSVVPREGGEQF
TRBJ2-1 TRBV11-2 ASSAITGWGEQF
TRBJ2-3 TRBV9 ASSVGAGVSDTQY
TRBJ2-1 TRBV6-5 ASSYSGVDEQF
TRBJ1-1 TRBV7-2 ASGPLMNTEAF
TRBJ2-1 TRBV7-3 ASSLIASPDNEQF
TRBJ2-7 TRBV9 ASSPGTVDEQY
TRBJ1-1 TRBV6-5 ASSGTGGQNTEAF
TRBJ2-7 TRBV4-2 ASSQGDRDTYEQY
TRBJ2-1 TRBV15 ATSRDGAPNEQF
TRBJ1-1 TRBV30 AWSVSGVNTEAF
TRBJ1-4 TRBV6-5 ASRDINEKLF
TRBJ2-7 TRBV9 ASSVEGYGEQY
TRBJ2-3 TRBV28 ASSLARGRRDTQY
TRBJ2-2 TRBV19 ASSINWGTGELF
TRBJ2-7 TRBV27 ASSPGGGGRYEQY
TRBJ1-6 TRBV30 AWGEAVSPLH
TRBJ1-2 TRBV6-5 ASRPPGQMRGYT
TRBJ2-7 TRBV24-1 ATSDPTTGVYEQY
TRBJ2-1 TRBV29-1 SVDKGLAVSGEQF
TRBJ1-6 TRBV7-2 ASSSVGGQGANSPLH
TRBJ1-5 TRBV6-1 ASSDRGTDQPQH
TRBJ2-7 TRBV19 ASSIRQREGYEQY
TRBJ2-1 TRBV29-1 SVGTRTTDNEQF
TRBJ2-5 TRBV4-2 ASSQDGEMSSGKETQY
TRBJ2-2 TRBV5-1 ASRGVEAAGELF
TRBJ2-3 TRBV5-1 ASSLARGTSGTDTQY
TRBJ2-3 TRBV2 ASSFNTQY